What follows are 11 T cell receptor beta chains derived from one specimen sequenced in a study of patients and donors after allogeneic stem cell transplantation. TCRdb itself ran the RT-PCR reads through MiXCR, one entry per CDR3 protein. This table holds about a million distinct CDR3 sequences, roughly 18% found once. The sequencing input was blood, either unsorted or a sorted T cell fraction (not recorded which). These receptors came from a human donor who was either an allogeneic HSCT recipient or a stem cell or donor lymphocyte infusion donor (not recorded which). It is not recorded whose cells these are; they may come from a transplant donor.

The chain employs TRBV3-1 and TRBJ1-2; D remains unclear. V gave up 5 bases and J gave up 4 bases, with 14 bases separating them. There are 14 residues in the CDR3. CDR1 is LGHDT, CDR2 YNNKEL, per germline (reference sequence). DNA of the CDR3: TGTGCCAGCAGCTCGCCCCTCGGCCGCTATGGCTACACCTTC. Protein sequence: CASSSPLGRYGYTF.

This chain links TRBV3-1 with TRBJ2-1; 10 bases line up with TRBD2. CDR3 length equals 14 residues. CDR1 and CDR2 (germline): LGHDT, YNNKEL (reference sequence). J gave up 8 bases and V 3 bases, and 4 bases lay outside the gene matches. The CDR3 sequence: CASSHLAGAYEQFF. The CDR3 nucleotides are TGTGCCAGCAGCCACCTAGCGGGAGCTTATGAGCAGTTCTTC.

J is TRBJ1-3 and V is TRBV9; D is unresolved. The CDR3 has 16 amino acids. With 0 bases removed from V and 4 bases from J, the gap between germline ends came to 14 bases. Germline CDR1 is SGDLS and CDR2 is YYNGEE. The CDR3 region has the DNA TGTGCCAGCAGCGTAGAGGTAGCGGGGAACGGAAACACCATATATTTT. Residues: CASSVEVAGNGNTIYF.

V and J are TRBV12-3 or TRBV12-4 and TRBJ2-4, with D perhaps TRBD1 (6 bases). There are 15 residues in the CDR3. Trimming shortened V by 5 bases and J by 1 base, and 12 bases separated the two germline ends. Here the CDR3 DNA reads TGTGCCAGCAGTCTCTACAGGGATGCCAAAAACATTCAGTACTTC. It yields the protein CASSLYRDAKNIQYF.

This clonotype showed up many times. CDR3 amino acids: CASSVGGKSYEQYF. In DNA, the CDR3 is TGTGCCAGCAGCGTAGGCGGAAAGTCCTACGAGCAGTACTTC. J is TRBJ2-7 and V is TRBV9; D is unclear. V was shortened by 0 bases and J by 1 base, with 8 bases between the two germline ends. This CDR3 contains 14 residues. Germline V gives CDR1 SGDLS, CDR2 YYNGEE.

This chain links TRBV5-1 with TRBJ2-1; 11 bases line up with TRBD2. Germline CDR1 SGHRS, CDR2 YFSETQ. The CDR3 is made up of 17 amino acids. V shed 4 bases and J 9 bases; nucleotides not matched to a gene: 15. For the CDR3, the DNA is TGCGCCAGCAGCCAAACCTTTAGCGGGGGGGCCCTCACTGAGCAGTTCTTC. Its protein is CASSQTFSGGALTEQFF.

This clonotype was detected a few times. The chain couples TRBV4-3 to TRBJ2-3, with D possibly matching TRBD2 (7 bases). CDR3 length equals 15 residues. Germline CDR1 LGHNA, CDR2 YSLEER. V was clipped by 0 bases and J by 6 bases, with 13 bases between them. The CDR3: CASSQEGGGPDTQYF. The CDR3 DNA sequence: TGCGCCAGCAGCCAAGAAGGGGGGGGGCCCGATACGCAGTATTTT.

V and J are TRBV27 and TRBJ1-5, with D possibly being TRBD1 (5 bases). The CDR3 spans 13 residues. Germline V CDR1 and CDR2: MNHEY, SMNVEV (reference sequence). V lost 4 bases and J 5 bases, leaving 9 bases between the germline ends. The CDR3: CASSWRGDQPQHF. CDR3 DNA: TGTGCCAGCAGTTGGAGGGGAGATCAGCCCCAGCATTTT.

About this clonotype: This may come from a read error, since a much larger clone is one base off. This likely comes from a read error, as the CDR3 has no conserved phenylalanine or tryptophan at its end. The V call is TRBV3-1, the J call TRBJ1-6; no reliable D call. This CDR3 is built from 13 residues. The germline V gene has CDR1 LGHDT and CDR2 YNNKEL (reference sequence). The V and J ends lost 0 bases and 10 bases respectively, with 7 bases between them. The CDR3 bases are TGTGCCAGCAGCCAAGAGGGGAGGTCACCCCTCCACTCT. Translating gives CASSQEGRSPLHS.

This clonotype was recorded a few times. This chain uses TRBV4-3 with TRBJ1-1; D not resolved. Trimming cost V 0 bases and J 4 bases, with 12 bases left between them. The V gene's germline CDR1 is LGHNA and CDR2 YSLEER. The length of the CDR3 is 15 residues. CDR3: CASSQDRWGGTEAFF. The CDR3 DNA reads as TGCGCCAGCAGCCAAGATCGGTGGGGAGGCACTGAAGCTTTCTTT.

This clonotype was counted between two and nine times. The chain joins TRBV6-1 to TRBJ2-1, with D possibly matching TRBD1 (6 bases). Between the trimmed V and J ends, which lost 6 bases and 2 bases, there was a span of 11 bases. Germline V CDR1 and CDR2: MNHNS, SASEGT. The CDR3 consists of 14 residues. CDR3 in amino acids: CASSSGVPYNEQFF. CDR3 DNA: TGTGCCAGCAGCTCAGGGGTGCCCTACAATGAGCAGTTCTTC.